The 28 T cell receptor beta chains in this list originate from one sample, sequenced in a study of blood T cell repertoires in COVID-19. Using immunoSEQ multiplex PCR, the repertoire was profiled, and TCRdb retains in-frame clones only, with some absent. The sample carries 55,000 to 95,000 clones, 80% to 85% recorded once. The sample consisted of peripheral blood. Receptors originate from a woman in her sixties with acute or convalescent COVID-19.

This sequence joins TRBV24-1 and TRBJ2-1, with TRBD2 matching 9 bases. CDR1 and CDR2 (germline): KGHDR, SFDVKD. The CDR3 runs 15 residues. The trim removed 6 bases at V and 10 bases at J, leaving 12 bases unmatched. The CDR3, as DNA: TGTGCCACCAGTCATTCCGCGGGGGGGCGTGGAGAGCAGTTCTTC. Protein product: CATSHSAGGRGEQFF.

The J gene is TRBJ2-1, the V gene TRBV4-1, with a possible D match to TRBD2 (6 bases). Germline V gives CDR1 MGHRA, CDR2 YSYEKL. Trimming shortened V by 1 base and J by 5 bases, and 15 bases separated the two germline ends. The CDR3 length is 16 residues. Written as DNA, the CDR3 is TGCGCCAGCAGCCAAGGGGTGGGGACTGGCAACAATGAGCAGTTCTTC. Encoded protein: CASSQGVGTGNNEQFF.

This clone was seen a few times. The V call is TRBV29-1, the J call TRBJ2-1, with 10 bases that match TRBD2. There are 15 residues in the CDR3. Germline-derived CDR1 and CDR2 are SQVTM and ANQGSEA. V gave up 0 bases and J gave up 7 bases; unmatched junction bases: 6. In nucleotides, the CDR3 is TGCAGCGTTGAAGAACTGGCTAGCGGGAGTAATGAGCAGTTCTTC. Amino acids: CSVEELASGSNEQFF.

This clone was observed once. The chain's CDR3 is CASSAGGGGNSPLHF. The CDR3 coding sequence is TGTGCCAGCAGCGCGGGAGGGGGGGGCAATTCACCCCTCCACTTT. The chain joins TRBV9 to TRBJ1-6, with D perhaps TRBD1 (6 bases). Per germline, CDR1 SGDLS and CDR2 YYNGEE. The CDR3 contains 15 residues. Trimming left V 3 bases short and J 7 bases short, with 14 bases between. The variable domain in full, with the rest retrieved from reference TRBV9 and TRBJ1-6, is DSGVTQTPKHLITATGQRVTLRCSPRSGDLSVYWYQQSLDQGLQFLIQYYNGEERAKGNILERFSAQQFPDLHSELNLSSLELGDSALYFCASSAGGGGNSPLHFGNGTRLTVT.

The chain couples TRBV3-1 (or the pseudogene TRBV3-2) to TRBJ1-2, with D hard to call. This CDR3 contains 16 residues. From germline, CDR1 is LGHDT and CDR2 YNNKEL (reference sequence). The V end lost 0 bases, the J end lost 7 bases, and 18 bases lay between the germline ends. The CDR3 DNA reads as TGTGCCAGCAGCCAAGATTTCGAACCGGGAATCGGTGGCTACACCTTC. Its protein product is CASSQDFEPGIGGYTF.

The V gene is TRBV19, the J gene TRBJ1-3; D gene unclear. V was cut by 6 bases and J by 2 bases, with 17 bases left in between. Germline loops: CDR1 LNHDA, CDR2 SQIVND (reference sequence). The CDR3 extends over 16 amino acids. The CDR3: CASSRGASVTGNTIYF. The CDR3 DNA reads TGTGCCAGTAGCCGAGGAGCCTCAGTAACTGGAAACACCATATATTTT.

J is TRBJ1-1 and V is TRBV6-5, with D perhaps TRBD1 (6 bases). V was cut by 6 bases and J by 5 bases, with 16 bases left in between. The CDR3 has 14 amino acids. Germline V lookup: CDR1 MNHEY, CDR2 SVGAGI. CDR3 sequence (DNA): TGTGCCAGCAGCCTTACAGGGTCGGGGACTGAAGCTTTCTTT. This sequence encodes CASSLTGSGTEAFF.

This chain's CDR3 is CASSSAGLAGETQYF. For the CDR3, the DNA is TGCGCCAGCAGCTCGGCCGGACTAGCGGGAGAGACCCAGTACTTC. This chain joins TRBV5-1 and TRBJ2-5; 11 bases match TRBD2. The trim removed 3 bases at V and 4 bases at J, leaving 5 bases unmatched. The CDR3 spans 15 residues. Per the germline V gene, CDR1 is SGHRS and CDR2 is YFSETQ.

This clone was observed once. This chain uses TRBV9 with TRBJ1-2; D is possibly TRBD1 (5 bases). The germline V gene encodes CDR1 SGDLS and CDR2 YYNGEE. Trimming took 0 bases from V and 6 from J, leaving 12 bases between them. The length of the CDR3 is 14 residues. The chain's CDR3 is CASSVVPGGDGYTF. The CDR3 DNA reads as TGTGCCAGCAGCGTAGTACCGGGAGGGGATGGCTACACCTTC.

V gene TRBV6-5 combines with J gene TRBJ1-5; maybe TRBD1 (5 bases). Germline CDR1 and CDR2: MNHEY and SVGAGI. The CDR3 sequence is 14 residues long. V lost 7 bases to trimming and J lost 7 bases, with 17 bases between them. The CDR3 here is CASTSRQGGQPQHF. CDR3 bases: TGTGCCAGCACATCTCGTCAGGGAGGGCAGCCCCAGCATTTT.

This chain uses TRBV28 with TRBJ2-3; 10 bases map to TRBD1. The CDR3 extends over 15 amino acids. Germline CDR1 and CDR2: MDHEN and SYDVKM. V was clipped by 6 bases and J by 3 bases; unmatched bases: 6. The CDR3 sequence is CASRATGGGTDTQYF. For the CDR3, the DNA is TGTGCCAGCAGAGCGACAGGGGGCGGGACAGATACGCAGTATTTT.

Written as DNA, the CDR3 is TGCGCCAGCAGCTTCGGTGCGGGAGGGCTCACAGATACGCAGTATTTT. This translates into CASSFGAGGLTDTQYF. The chain combines TRBV5-1 with TRBJ2-3; 9 bases match TRBD2. Germline-derived CDR1 and CDR2 are SGHRS and YFSETQ. Unmatched junction bases numbered 6, after V lost 2 bases and J lost 2 bases. The CDR3 length is 16 residues. Variable domain in full (rest from reference TRBV5-1 and TRBJ2-3): KAGVTQTPRYLIKTRGQQVTLSCSPISGHRSVSWYQQTPGQGLQFLFEYFSETQRNKGNFPGRFSGRQFSNSRSEMNVSTLELGDSALYLCASSFGAGGLTDTQYFGPGTRLTVL.

The rearrangement links TRBV5-6 to TRBJ1-6, with a possible D match to TRBD1 (6 bases). The V gene lost 0 bases and the J gene lost 6 bases, with 10 bases spanning the gap. The germline CDR1 and CDR2 sequences are SGHDT and YYEEEE. This CDR3 is 15 amino acids long. CDR3: CASSLAIRGNSPLHF. The CDR3 nucleotides read TGTGCCAGCAGCTTGGCCATCAGGGGTAATTCACCCCTCCACTTT.

J is TRBJ2-7 and V is TRBV5-1, with TRBD1 identical over 7 bases. This CDR3 has 13 amino acids. Unmatched junction bases numbered 6, after V lost 4 bases and J lost 5 bases. CDR1 is SGHRS and CDR2 is YFSETQ in the germline V gene. CDR3 coding DNA: TGCGCCAGCAGCCAGACAGGGTACGACGAGCAGTACTTC. Protein: CASSQTGYDEQYF. Combining the CDR3 with reference TRBV5-1 and TRBJ2-7 gives the whole variable domain KAGVTQTPRYLIKTRGQQVTLSCSPISGHRSVSWYQQTPGQGLQFLFEYFSETQRNKGNFPGRFSGRQFSNSRSEMNVSTLELGDSALYLCASSQTGYDEQYFGPGTRLTVT.

The gene calls are TRBV19 and TRBJ2-4; possibly TRBD1 for D (6 bases). The V gene lost 7 bases and the J gene lost 4 bases, with 17 bases spanning the gap. CDR1 is LNHDA, CDR2 SQIVND, per germline (reference sequence). The CDR3 covers 15 residues. CDR3 protein: CASTSRGSHKNIQYF. In nucleotides, the CDR3 is TGTGCCAGTACCTCCAGGGGCTCCCATAAAAACATTCAGTACTTC.

The chain recombines TRBV2 with TRBJ2-7; possible D gene TRBD2, 5 bases. The CDR3 is 13 amino acids. Germline-derived CDR1 and CDR2 are SNHLY and FYNNEI. V lost 7 bases to trimming and J lost 5 bases, with 15 bases between them. The CDR3 loop is CASTGDAMDEQYF. The CDR3 DNA sequence: TGTGCCAGCACCGGGGATGCCATGGACGAGCAGTACTTC.

The J gene is TRBJ1-6, the V gene TRBV6-5; 9 nucleotides agree with TRBD1. J gave up 8 bases and V 4 bases, and 6 bases lay outside the gene matches. Germline values: CDR1 MNHEY, CDR2 SVGAGI. This CDR3 is 15 amino acids long. The CDR3 DNA reads as TGTGCCAGCAGTTCCGCGGGACAGGGAGATTCACCCCTCCACTTT. Residues: CASSSAGQGDSPLHF.

V gene TRBV5-6 combines with J gene TRBJ2-7; D might be TRBD2 (5 bases). Germline assignment: CDR1 SGHDT and CDR2 YYEEEE. The germline V and J ends were trimmed by 0 bases and 4 bases, with 17 bases remaining between them. The CDR3 has 16 amino acids. CDR3 sequence reads: CASSLVFSDRRYEQYF. Written as DNA, the CDR3 is TGTGCCAGCAGCTTGGTTTTTAGCGATCGGCGGTACGAGCAGTACTTC. The full variable domain, its missing parts supplied by reference TRBV5-6 and TRBJ2-7, is DAGVTQSPTHLIKTRGQQVTLRCSPKSGHDTVSWYQQALGQGPQFIFQYYEEEERQRGNFPDRFSGHQFPNYSSELNVNALLLGDSALYLCASSLVFSDRRYEQYFGPGTRLTVT.

This clone was recorded once. The gene calls are TRBV3-1 (or the pseudogene TRBV3-2) and TRBJ1-4, with no clear D. Trimming pared 0 bases from V and 8 bases from J, leaving 7 bases between. CDR1 and CDR2 from the germline V gene are LGHDT and YNNKEL (reference sequence). This CDR3 is 13 amino acids long. The CDR3 sequence: CASSQEAGEKLFF. CDR3 coding DNA: TGTGCCAGCAGCCAAGAGGCGGGGGAAAAACTGTTTTTT.

The rearrangement joins TRBV12-3 or TRBV12-4 to TRBJ2-7, with 12 bases fitting TRBD1. V was pared by 1 base and J by 13 bases, with 5 bases of the junction left unmatched. This CDR3 comprises 13 residues. The CDR3 is CASSLGDRGRIYF. The CDR3 DNA is TGTGCCAGCAGTTTAGGGGACAGGGGGCGAATTTACTTC.

This chain uses TRBV19 with TRBJ2-7; D perhaps matches TRBD1 (5 bases). This CDR3 spans 13 amino acids. V dropped 6 bases and J dropped 0 bases, with 9 bases sitting between them. Germline V gives CDR1 LNHDA, CDR2 SQIVND (reference sequence). For the CDR3, the DNA is TGTGCCAGTAGCAAGGACAACTCCTACGAGCAGTACTTC. Protein: CASSKDNSYEQYF. The entire variable domain, with the rest obtained from reference TRBV19 and TRBJ2-7, is as follows: DGGITQSPKYLFRKEGQNVTLSCEQNLNHDAMYWYRQDPGQGLRLIYYSQIVNDFQKGDIAEGYSVSREKKESFPLTVTSAQKNPTAFYLCASSKDNSYEQYFGPGTRLTVT.

The V call is TRBV19, the J call TRBJ1-1; D remains unclear. Per the germline V gene, CDR1 is LNHDA and CDR2 is SQIVND (reference sequence). Deletions cut 1 base from V and 1 base from J, with 4 bases between. CDR3 length: 13 residues. CDR3 bases: TGTGCCAGTAGTATAGCCAGGAACACTGAAGCTTTCTTT. Protein sequence: CASSIARNTEAFF.

The CDR3 is CAIRETGTTGELFF. CDR3 coding DNA: TGTGCCATCAGGGAGACAGGGACCACCGGGGAGCTGTTTTTT. The chain carries TRBV10-3 and TRBJ2-2, with 7 positions matching TRBD1. Germline V gene sequence: CDR1 ENHRY, CDR2 SYGVKD. The CDR3 totals 14 residues. V lost 6 bases to trimming and J lost 4 bases; unmatched junction nucleotides: 5.

The V and J genes are TRBV11-2 and TRBJ2-7; D unclear. Germline CDR1 and CDR2: SGHAT and FQNNGV. V lost 5 bases, J lost 0 bases, and 8 bases lay in between. This CDR3 comprises 13 residues. Here the CDR3 DNA reads TGTGCCAGCAGCCTGAGGAGCTCCTACGAGCAGTACTTC. Its translation: CASSLRSSYEQYF.

Turning to this clone: An end of the junction does not agree with germline; a read error may underlie this. The DNA for the CDR3 is TGTGCTAGCAGCCCCCTCTCCCGTTCTGTACGAGGGGGTCAGCCCCAGCATTTT. As protein: CASSPLSRSVRGGQPQHF. The J gene is TRBJ1-5, the V gene TRBV7-7, with D maybe TRBD1 (6 bases). Germline CDR1 SSHAT, CDR2 FNYEAQ (reference sequence). The CDR3 runs to 18 residues.

The J gene is TRBJ2-3, the V gene TRBV7-2, with 11 bases fitting TRBD2. Germline V lookup: CDR1 SGHTA, CDR2 FQGNSA. The CDR3 length is 17 residues. The junction had 7 bases not matched to a gene; V was cut back by 2 bases and J by 3 bases. CDR3 loop: CASSLPTSGRRTDTQYF. In DNA, the CDR3 is TGTGCCAGCAGCTTACCAACTAGCGGGAGAAGGACAGATACGCAGTATTTT.

The V gene is TRBV10-2, the J gene TRBJ2-2, with 7 positions matching TRBD1. This CDR3 comprises 14 residues. V shed 6 bases and J 3 bases; nucleotides not matched to a gene: 4. Per germline, CDR1 WSHSY and CDR2 SAAADI. The CDR3 DNA sequence: TGCGCCAGCAGAACAGGGGCCGACACCGGGGAGCTGTTTTTT. Translation: CASRTGADTGELFF.

The chain couples TRBV25-1 to TRBJ1-2; possibly TRBD1 for D (5 bases). Trimming removed 8 bases from V and 7 bases from J, with 20 bases in between. The V gene's germline CDR1 is MGHDK and CDR2 SYGVNS. The CDR3 covers 14 residues. DNA for the CDR3: TGTGCCAGCCTGTTGTCAGGGACTTTGGCTGGCTACACCTTC. This translates into CASLLSGTLAGYTF.